Each of the 24 T cell receptor beta chains below was sequenced from the same sample in a study of PD-L1 blockade in urothelial cancer. Time point here: pretreatment peripheral blood. Libraries were prepared by immunoSEQ multiplex PCR; TCRdb keeps only in-frame clonotypes and omits some of them. There are around 71,000 clones in the sample; around four fifths occur only once, and about 7.4% lies in the top ten. Sample: PBMCs, taken around atezolizumab (anti-PD-L1) treatment. These receptor sequences come from a man aged 35 to 55 with urothelial cancer.

J is TRBJ2-1 and V is TRBV5-5, with no clear D. V lost 2 bases and J lost 12, with 15 bases in between. CDR1 is SGHKS, CDR2 YYEKEE, per germline (reference sequence). CDR3 size: 13 residues. In DNA form, the CDR3 reads TGTGCCAGCAGCTTTTTCGATGCGTCGGTGCAGTTCTTC. Translating it yields CASSFFDASVQFF.

This clone has just a few counts. This chain joins TRBV2 and TRBJ2-7, with D possibly being TRBD2 (6 bases). The CDR3 loop spans 16 amino acids. Germline values: CDR1 SNHLY, CDR2 FYNNEI. V shed 7 bases and J shed 4 bases, with 23 bases lying between them. The CDR3 reads CASTTSEGRRGYEQYF. CDR3 DNA: TGTGCCAGCACCACCTCGGAGGGCCGGAGAGGGTACGAGCAGTACTTC.

The chain recombines TRBV2 with TRBJ2-5; D is perhaps TRBD2 (6 bases). The CDR3 covers 16 residues. Germline values: CDR1 SNHLY, CDR2 FYNNEI. The ends were cut back, 6 bases at V and 4 bases at J, with 21 bases in the middle. The CDR3 nucleotides are TGTGCCAGCAGGGCCCTGGCTAGCGCAATCGGAGAGACCCAGTACTTC. Its translation is CASRALASAIGETQYF.

V gene TRBV6-4 combines with J gene TRBJ2-7; the match to TRBD1 covers 12 bases. This CDR3 has 13 amino acids. Germline loops: CDR1 MRHNA, CDR2 SNTAGT. V trimming: 9 bases; J trimming: 7 bases; junction bases outside the gene matches: 7. CDR3 sequence: CAREGQGAREQYF. The DNA of the CDR3 is TGTGCCAGGGAGGGACAGGGGGCGCGGGAGCAGTACTTC.

The chain recombines TRBV15 with TRBJ2-5; 7 nucleotides align to TRBD2. Per germline, CDR1 LNHNV and CDR2 YYDKDF (reference sequence). V gave up 0 bases and J gave up 5 bases; unmatched junction bases: 6. This CDR3 has 15 amino acids. The CDR3 DNA sequence: TGTGCCACCAGCAGAGAGTCGAGACTAGCCGAGACCCAGTACTTC. Protein: CATSRESRLAETQYF.

The V call is TRBV2, the J call TRBJ2-7; TRBD2 aligns across 11 bases. CDR1 and CDR2 (germline): SNHLY, FYNNEI. The CDR3 extends over 15 amino acids. V gave up 4 bases and J gave up 6 bases; unmatched junction bases: 8. CDR3 region: CASSASSGRPTEQYF. In DNA form, the CDR3 reads TGTGCCAGCAGTGCGTCTAGCGGGAGGCCCACCGAGCAGTACTTC.

The table lists this clone with a count of one. The chain recombines TRBV19 with TRBJ2-2; perhaps TRBD2 as D (5 bases). This CDR3 contains 14 residues. Germline V gives CDR1 LNHDA, CDR2 SQIVND (reference sequence). V dropped 4 bases and J dropped 8 bases, with 14 bases sitting between them. CDR3 coding DNA: TGTGCCAGTAGTACCTCCTTTCGGAGGGGGGAGCTGTTTTTT. The encoded protein is CASSTSFRRGELFF.

This CDR3 is CASSWGETEAFF. The DNA of the CDR3 is TGTGCCTCCTCCTGGGGGGAGACTGAAGCTTTCTTT. J is TRBJ1-1 and V is TRBV30, with D perhaps TRBD1 (5 bases). CDR3 length: 12 amino acids. Per germline, CDR1 GTSNPN and CDR2 SVGIG (reference sequence). Trimming cost V 7 bases and J 5 bases, with 14 bases left between them.

The CDR3 region is CASSPRDRTSYEQYF. The CDR3 region has the DNA TGTGCCAGCAGCCCCCGGGACAGAACCTCCTACGAGCAGTACTTC. The V gene is TRBV14, the J gene TRBJ2-7; 7 positions agree with TRBD1. There are 15 residues in the CDR3. J gave up 0 bases and V 4 bases, and 6 bases lay outside the gene matches. CDR1 and CDR2 (germline): SGHDN, FVKESK.

The chain is built from TRBV7-3 and TRBJ2-1; TRBD2 aligns across 7 bases. Germline loops: CDR1 SGHTA, CDR2 FQGTGA. J gave up 2 bases and V 4 bases, and 2 bases lay outside the gene matches. This CDR3 comprises 14 residues. The CDR3 DNA reads as TGTGCCAGCAGCTCCAGCGGGACCTACAATGAGCAGTTCTTC. Residues: CASSSSGTYNEQFF.

The chain employs TRBV9 and TRBJ2-5; 9 bases match TRBD1. The J segment lost 4 bases and the V segment lost 3 bases, leaving 4 bases of the junction unmatched. Germline-derived CDR1 and CDR2 are SGDLS and YYNGEE. This CDR3 region has 14 residues. The CDR3 DNA follows: TGTGCCAGCAGCGGCCCGGACAGGGGAGAGACCCAGTACTTC. Translated, it gives CASSGPDRGETQYF. Drawing the rest from reference TRBV9 and TRBJ2-5, the complete variable domain is DSGVTQTPKHLITATGQRVTLRCSPRSGDLSVYWYQQSLDQGLQFLIQYYNGEERAKGNILERFSAQQFPDLHSELNLSSLELGDSALYFCASSGPDRGETQYFGPGTRLLVL.

The V call is TRBV19, the J call TRBJ2-7; D uncertain. There are 15 residues in the CDR3. The germline V gene encodes CDR1 LNHDA and CDR2 SQIVND (reference sequence). With 1 base removed from V and 5 bases from J, the gap between germline ends came to 15 bases. The CDR3 loop is CASSIGSSRRDEQYF. In DNA form, the CDR3 reads TGTGCCAGTAGTATAGGTTCCTCTCGCCGCGACGAGCAGTACTTC.

There are a few counts of this clone. The V and J genes are TRBV6-6 and TRBJ1-2; D perhaps matches TRBD1 (6 bases). This CDR3 region has 13 residues. In germline, CDR1 is MNHNY, CDR2 SVGAGI (reference sequence). The ends were cut back, 2 bases at V and 7 bases at J, with 11 bases in the middle. The CDR3 DNA reads TGTGCCAGCAGTTACGCGGGGGGCGGTGGCTACACCTTC. As protein: CASSYAGGGGYTF.

This rearrangement joins TRBV5-4 to TRBJ2-7, with 7 bases aligning to TRBD2. The V segment lost 4 bases and the J segment 0 bases; nucleotides outside the gene matches: 7. This CDR3 is built from 15 residues. Germline V gene lookup returns CDR1 SGHNT and CDR2 YYREEE (reference sequence). CDR3 amino acids: CASSPDGRSSYEQYF. In DNA form, the CDR3 reads TGTGCCAGCAGCCCCGACGGGAGGAGCTCCTACGAGCAGTACTTC.

This sequence joins TRBV27 and TRBJ2-1; 7 nucleotides line up with TRBD1. CDR3 length: 15 residues. V lost 2 bases and J lost 5; bases outside the gene matches: 6. From germline, CDR1 is MNHEY and CDR2 SMNVEV (reference sequence). The DNA for the CDR3 is TGTGCCAGCAGTTTAGTCGGGACAGCAAACAATGAGCAGTTCTTC. Translating it yields CASSLVGTANNEQFF.

The rearrangement links TRBV6-5 to TRBJ2-6; the D is unclear. The CDR3 length is 16 residues. V dropped 0 bases and J dropped 0 bases, with 6 bases sitting between them. Germline V gene lookup returns CDR1 MNHEY and CDR2 SVGAGI. The CDR3 reads CASSYSRASGANVLTF. In DNA, the CDR3 is TGTGCCAGCAGTTACTCAAGAGCCTCTGGGGCCAACGTCCTGACTTTC.

The chain carries TRBV7-9 and TRBJ1-2; TRBD1 aligns across 7 bases. The CDR3 has 13 amino acids. Germline V gene lookup returns CDR1 SEHNR and CDR2 FQNEAQ (reference sequence). The J segment lost 6 bases and the V segment lost 2 bases, leaving 3 bases of the junction unmatched. As DNA, the CDR3 is TGTGCCAGCAGCTTATCAGGGGGGAATGGCTACACCTTC. Translation gives CASSLSGGNGYTF.

In DNA form, the CDR3 reads TGCGCCAGCAGTGAGTCAGTAGACAACAGGACCTACGAGCAGTACTTC. This sequence encodes CASSESVDNRTYEQYF. The chain combines TRBV10-1 with TRBJ2-7, with a tentative D call TRBD1 (5 bases). The CDR3 has 16 amino acids. Per germline, CDR1 WNHNN and CDR2 SYGVQD (reference sequence). Trimming removed 0 bases from V and 2 bases from J, with 14 bases in between.

The gene calls are TRBV4-1 and TRBJ1-2; unclear D gene. The length of the CDR3 is 13 residues. Germline V gives CDR1 MGHRA, CDR2 YSYEKL. V lost 1 base to trimming and J lost 4 bases, with 7 bases between them. This chain's CDR3 is CASSQVSAYGYTF. CDR3 in DNA: TGCGCCAGCAGCCAAGTGAGCGCCTATGGCTACACCTTC.

The chain joins TRBV9 to TRBJ2-3, with a tentative D call TRBD2 (6 bases). This CDR3 comprises 16 residues. CDR1 is SGDLS and CDR2 is YYNGEE in the germline V gene. Trimming stripped 4 bases from V and 5 bases from J, with 20 bases between. The CDR3 loop is CASSPRASEKGDTQYF. CDR3 sequence (DNA): TGTGCCAGCAGCCCGCGGGCTAGCGAAAAGGGAGATACGCAGTATTTT.

This chain joins TRBV11-2 and TRBJ1-5; TRBD1 is a possible D gene (5 bases). The germline gives CDR1 SGHAT, CDR2 FQNNGV. This CDR3 is 15 amino acids long. The V and J ends lost 5 bases and 5 bases respectively, with 16 bases between them. CDR3 protein: CASSPDIGSDQPQHF. In nucleotides, the CDR3 is TGTGCCAGCAGCCCGGACATTGGATCGGATCAGCCCCAGCATTTT.

V gene TRBV4-2 combines with J gene TRBJ2-3; 9 bases match TRBD2. This CDR3 region has 14 residues. Germline assignment: CDR1 LGHNA and CDR2 YNFKEQ. Trimming at V came to 6 bases and at J to 4 bases, leaving 5 bases not matched to a gene. The CDR3 nucleotides are TGTGCCAGCAGACGAGCGGGGGGCCCAGATACGCAGTATTTT. This encodes CASRRAGGPDTQYF.

V gene TRBV19 combines with J gene TRBJ1-1, with D maybe TRBD1 (6 bases). The CDR3 contains 13 residues. Trimming left V 7 bases short and J 4 bases short, with 13 bases between. Germline V gene sequence: CDR1 LNHDA, CDR2 SQIVND (reference sequence). Written as DNA, the CDR3 is TGTGCCAGTATGGGCAGGGACATCACTGAAGCTTTCTTT. This sequence encodes CASMGRDITEAFF.

The genes are TRBV4-2 and TRBJ1-2, with a tentative D call TRBD1 (6 bases). The CDR3 contains 16 residues. The germline V gene has CDR1 LGHNA and CDR2 YNFKEQ. The V end was cut by 0 bases, the J end by 2 bases, with 13 bases between. As DNA, the CDR3 is TGTGCCAGCAGCCAAGATCTCCTAGGGGGAAACTATGGCTACACCTTC. Its protein product is CASSQDLLGGNYGYTF.